This record concerns one TCR beta chain sequence. This sequence may be a read error, since a much larger clone differs from it by one base. TCRdb re-called the RT-PCR reads with MiXCR, one entry per CDR3 protein. Seen here are hundreds of thousands of distinct CDR3 sequences, approximately 15% observed once, and the top ten hold roughly 3.9%. The V gene lost 5 bases and the J gene lost 1 base, with 5 bases spanning the gap. Germline-derived CDR1 and CDR2 are SQVTM and ANQGSEA. CDR3 size: 12 residues. The receptor comes from a female donor in good health, serving as a healthy control. Sequencing was done on a sample of memory CD4+ T cells from blood. The chain links TRBV29-1 to TRBJ2-2; D is unresolved. The CDR3 region is CSVYRNTGELFF. CDR3 nucleotide sequence: TGCAGCGTTTACAGGAACACCGGGGAGCTGTTTTTT.